This TCR beta chain is from a study of naive and memory T cell subsets. Study results and limitations: In CD4 and CD8 cells, diversity dropped from naive through EMRA.

Germline trimming cut 4 bases from V and 4 bases from J; bases unmatched to any gene: 11. The CDR3 has 19 amino acids. Germline CDR1 reads KGHDR; CDR2 reads SFDVKD. In the case of this clonotype: Its antigen is unidentified.

Both TRBC1 and TRBC2 were covered by a beta constant-region primer of two equimolar oligonucleotides. Nested alpha and beta constant-region primers with the SP2 primer drove four PCR rounds on ligated cDNA. TCRdb independently ran MiXCR on the UMI-ligation and nested PCR reads; one entry per CDR3 protein. The data contain 95,000 to 150,000 distinct CDR3 sequences, 30% to 45% of them singletons. CD4+ T cell IFNgamma after overnight CMV lysate exposure gave donor CMV status. This clonotype was obtained from a human donor in good health. The sequenced sample consisted of central memory CD4+ T cells from blood. The chain recombines TRBV24-1 with TRBJ2-1; 14 bases match TRBD2. CDR3 in DNA: TGTGCCACCAGTGACCCGCGAGGGACTAGCGGGAGTGGGTACAATGAGCAGTTCTTC. As protein: CATSDPRGTSGSGYNEQFF.